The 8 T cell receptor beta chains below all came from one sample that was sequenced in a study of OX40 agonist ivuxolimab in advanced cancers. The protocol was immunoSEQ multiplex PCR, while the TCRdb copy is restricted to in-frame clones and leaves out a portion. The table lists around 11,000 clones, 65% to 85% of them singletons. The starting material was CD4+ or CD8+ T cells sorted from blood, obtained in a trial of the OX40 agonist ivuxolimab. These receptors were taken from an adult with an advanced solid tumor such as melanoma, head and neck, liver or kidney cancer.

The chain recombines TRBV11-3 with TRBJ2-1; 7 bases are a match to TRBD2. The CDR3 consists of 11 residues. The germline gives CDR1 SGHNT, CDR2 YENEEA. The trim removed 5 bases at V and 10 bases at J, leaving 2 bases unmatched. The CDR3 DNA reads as TGTGCCAGCAGCCCCGGGGGGGAGCAGTTCTTC. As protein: CASSPGGEQFF.

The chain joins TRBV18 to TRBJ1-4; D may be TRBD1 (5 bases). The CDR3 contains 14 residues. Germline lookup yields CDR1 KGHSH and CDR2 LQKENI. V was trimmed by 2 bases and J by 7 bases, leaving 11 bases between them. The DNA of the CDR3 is TGTGCCAGCTCACCAGAGGGGATAGGTGAAAAACTGTTTTTT. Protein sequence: CASSPEGIGEKLFF.

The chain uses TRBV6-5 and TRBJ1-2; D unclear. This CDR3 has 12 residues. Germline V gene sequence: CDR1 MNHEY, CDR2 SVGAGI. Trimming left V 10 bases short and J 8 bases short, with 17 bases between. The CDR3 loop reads CATQGLTMGYTF. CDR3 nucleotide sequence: TGTGCCACCCAAGGACTGACTATGGGCTACACCTTC.

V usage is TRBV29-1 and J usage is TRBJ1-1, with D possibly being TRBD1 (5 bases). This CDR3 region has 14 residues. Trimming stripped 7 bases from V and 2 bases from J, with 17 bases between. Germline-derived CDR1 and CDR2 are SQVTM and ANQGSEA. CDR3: CSAKGQGVNTEAFF. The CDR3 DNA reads TGCAGCGCCAAAGGCCAGGGAGTAAACACTGAAGCTTTCTTT.

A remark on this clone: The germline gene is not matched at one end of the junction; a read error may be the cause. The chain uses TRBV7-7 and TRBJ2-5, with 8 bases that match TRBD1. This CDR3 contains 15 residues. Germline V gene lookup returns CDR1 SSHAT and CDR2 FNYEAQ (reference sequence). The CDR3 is CASSLRQGRWETQYF. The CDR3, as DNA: TGTGCTAGCAGCTTACGACAGGGGCGGTGGGAGACCCAGTACTTC.

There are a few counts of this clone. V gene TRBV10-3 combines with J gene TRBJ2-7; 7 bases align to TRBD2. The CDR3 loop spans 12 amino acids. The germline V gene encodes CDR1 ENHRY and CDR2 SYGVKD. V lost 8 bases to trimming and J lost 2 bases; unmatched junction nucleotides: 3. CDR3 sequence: CAIREATYEQYF. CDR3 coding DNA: TGTGCCATCCGGGAGGCTACCTACGAGCAGTACTTC.

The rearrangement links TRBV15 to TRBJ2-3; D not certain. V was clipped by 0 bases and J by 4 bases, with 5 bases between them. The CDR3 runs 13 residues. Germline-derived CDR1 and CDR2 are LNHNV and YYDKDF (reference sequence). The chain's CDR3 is CATSRERSDTQYF. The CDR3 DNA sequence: TGTGCCACCAGCAGAGAACGGTCAGATACGCAGTATTTT.

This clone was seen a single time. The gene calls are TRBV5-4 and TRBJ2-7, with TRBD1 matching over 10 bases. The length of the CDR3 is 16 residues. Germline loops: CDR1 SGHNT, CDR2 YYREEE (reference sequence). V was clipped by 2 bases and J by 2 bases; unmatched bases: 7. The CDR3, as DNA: TGTGCCAGCAGCTTTGCCGGGACAGGGGACGCCTACGAGCAGTACTTC. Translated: CASSFAGTGDAYEQYF.